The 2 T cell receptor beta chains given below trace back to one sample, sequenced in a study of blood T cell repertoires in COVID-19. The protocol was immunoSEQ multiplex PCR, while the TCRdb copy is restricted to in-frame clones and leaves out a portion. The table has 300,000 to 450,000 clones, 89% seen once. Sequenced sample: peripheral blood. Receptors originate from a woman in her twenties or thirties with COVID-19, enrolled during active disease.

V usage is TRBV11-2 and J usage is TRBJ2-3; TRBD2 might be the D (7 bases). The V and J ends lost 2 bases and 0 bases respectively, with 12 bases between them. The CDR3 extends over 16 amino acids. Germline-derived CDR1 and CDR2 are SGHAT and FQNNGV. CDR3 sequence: CASSLRGAGSTDTQYF. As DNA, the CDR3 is TGTGCCAGCAGCTTACGGGGGGCGGGGAGCACAGATACGCAGTATTTT.

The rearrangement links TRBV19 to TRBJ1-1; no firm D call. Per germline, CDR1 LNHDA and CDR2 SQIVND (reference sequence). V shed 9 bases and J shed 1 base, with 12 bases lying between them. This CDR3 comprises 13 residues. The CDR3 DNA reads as TGTGCCAGCTGCCCTAGGTCGAACACTGAAGCTTTCTTT. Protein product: CASCPRSNTEAFF.